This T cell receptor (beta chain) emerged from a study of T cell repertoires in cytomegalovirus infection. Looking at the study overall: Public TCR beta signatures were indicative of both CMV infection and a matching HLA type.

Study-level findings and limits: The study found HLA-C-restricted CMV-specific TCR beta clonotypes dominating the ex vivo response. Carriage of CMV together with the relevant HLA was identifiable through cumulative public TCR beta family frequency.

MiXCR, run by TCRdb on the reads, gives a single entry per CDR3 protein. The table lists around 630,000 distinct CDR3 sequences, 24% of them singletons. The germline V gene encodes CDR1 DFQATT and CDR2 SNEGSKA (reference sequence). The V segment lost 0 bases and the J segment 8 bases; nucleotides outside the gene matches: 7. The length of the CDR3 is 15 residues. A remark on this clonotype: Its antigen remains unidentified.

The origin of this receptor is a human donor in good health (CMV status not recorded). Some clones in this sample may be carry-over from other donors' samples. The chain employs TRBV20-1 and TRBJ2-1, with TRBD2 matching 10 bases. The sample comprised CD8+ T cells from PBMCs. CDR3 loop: CSARDLASGGDEQFF. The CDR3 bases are TGCAGTGCTAGAGATCTGGCTAGCGGGGGCGATGAGCAGTTCTTC.